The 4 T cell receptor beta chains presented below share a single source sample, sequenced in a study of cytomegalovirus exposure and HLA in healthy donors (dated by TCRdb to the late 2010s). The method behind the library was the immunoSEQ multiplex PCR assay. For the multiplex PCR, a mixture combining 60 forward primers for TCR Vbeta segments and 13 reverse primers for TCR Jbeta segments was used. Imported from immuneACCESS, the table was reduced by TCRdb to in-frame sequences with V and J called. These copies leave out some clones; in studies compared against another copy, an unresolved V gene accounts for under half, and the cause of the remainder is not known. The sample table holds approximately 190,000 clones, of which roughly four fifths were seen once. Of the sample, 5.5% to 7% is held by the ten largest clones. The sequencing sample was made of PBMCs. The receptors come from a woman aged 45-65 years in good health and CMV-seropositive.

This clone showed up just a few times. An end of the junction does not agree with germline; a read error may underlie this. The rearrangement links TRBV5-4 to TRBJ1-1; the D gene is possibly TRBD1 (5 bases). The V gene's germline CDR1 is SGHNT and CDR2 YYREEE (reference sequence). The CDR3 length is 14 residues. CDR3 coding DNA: TGCGCCAGCAGACCCACTTCCGGGACTTCAGAAGCTTTCTTT. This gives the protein CASRPTSGTSEAFF.

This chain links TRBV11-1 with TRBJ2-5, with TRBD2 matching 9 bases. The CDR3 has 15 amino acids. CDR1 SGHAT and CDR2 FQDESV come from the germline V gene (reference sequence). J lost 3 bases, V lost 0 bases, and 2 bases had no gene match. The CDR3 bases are TGTGCCAGCAGCTTAGCGGGACTAGCTGAAGAGACCCAGTACTTC. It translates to CASSLAGLAEETQYF.

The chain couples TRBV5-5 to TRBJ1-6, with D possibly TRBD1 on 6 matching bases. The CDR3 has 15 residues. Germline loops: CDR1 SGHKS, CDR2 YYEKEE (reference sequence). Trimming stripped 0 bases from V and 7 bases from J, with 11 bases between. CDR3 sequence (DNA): TGTGCCAGCAGCTTGGATCCGGACAGAAATTCACCCCTCCACTTT. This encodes CASSLDPDRNSPLHF.

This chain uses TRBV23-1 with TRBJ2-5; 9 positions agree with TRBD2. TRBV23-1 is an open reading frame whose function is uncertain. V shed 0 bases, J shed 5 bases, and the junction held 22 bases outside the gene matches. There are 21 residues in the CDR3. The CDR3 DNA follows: TGCGCCAGCAGTCAATCGGAGCTCGGCAGGGAGGGACTCAGCGGGAGGGAGACCCAGTACTTC. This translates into CASSQSELGREGLSGRETQYF.